This T cell receptor (beta chain) is from a study of T cells in localized non-small cell lung cancer. Study-wide results and caveats: Tumor trailed uninvolved adjacent lung in T cell clonality, which peaked there.

Generated by immunoSEQ multiplex PCR, the TCRdb table keeps only in-frame clones and is missing some. The data contain more than 30,000 clones, around four fifths of them singletons. On this clone: What it recognizes is unknown.

After removal of 0 bases from V and 9 bases from J, the junction contained 5 bases not matched to a gene. Germline V gene data show CDR1 as SGHRS and CDR2 as YFSETQ. The CDR3 has 14 residues. The source material was peripheral blood, sampled before any cancer treatment. The chain is built from TRBV5-1 and TRBJ2-1; 8 bases match TRBD1. This TCR was recovered from a male donor aged 60 or over with stage II squamous cell lung carcinoma. DNA of the CDR3: TGCGCCAGCAGCTTGGCGGGACAGGCGATTGAGCAGTTCTTC. Its translation: CASSLAGQAIEQFF.